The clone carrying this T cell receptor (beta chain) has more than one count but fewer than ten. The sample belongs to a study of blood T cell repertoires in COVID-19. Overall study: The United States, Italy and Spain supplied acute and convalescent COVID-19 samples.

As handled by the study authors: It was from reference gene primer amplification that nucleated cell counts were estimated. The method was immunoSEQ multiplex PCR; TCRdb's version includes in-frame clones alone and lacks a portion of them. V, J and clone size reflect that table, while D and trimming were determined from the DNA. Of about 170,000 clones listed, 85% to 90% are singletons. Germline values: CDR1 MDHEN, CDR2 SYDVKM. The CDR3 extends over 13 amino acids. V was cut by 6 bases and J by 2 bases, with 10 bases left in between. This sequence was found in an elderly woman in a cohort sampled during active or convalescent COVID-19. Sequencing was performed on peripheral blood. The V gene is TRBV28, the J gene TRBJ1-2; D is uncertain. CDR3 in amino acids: CASRSGSNYGYTF. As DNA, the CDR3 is TGTGCCAGCAGGTCCGGGTCCAACTATGGCTACACCTTC.